This T cell receptor beta chain is drawn from a study of T cells in Graves' hyperthyroidism and ophthalmopathy (dated by TCRdb to between 2018 and 2021). Some background on the complete study: Peripheral blood was collected at initial diagnosis, before any treatment. To identify distinguishing TCR V-J signatures, a discovery cohort of about 100 patients was used, comprising some 43 with Graves' ophthalmopathy and 55 to 65 with stable Graves' hyperthyroidism. An independent validation cohort of 18 to 20 hyperthyroidism patients and 17 patients who later progressed to ophthalmopathy tested prospective prediction of ophthalmopathy. For training and testing, the approximately 97 patients in the discovery cohort were randomly divided in a 7:3 ratio. The study also compared thyroid tissue and blood T-cell repertoires from five or six Graves' hyperthyroidism patients. After blood sampling, hyperthyroidism patients were treated with methimazole at a starting dose of 30 mg daily, and ophthalmopathy patients were treated with high-dose intravenous methylprednisolone. According to the paper, TCR Vbeta CDR3 sequencing was carried out on 120 to 150 peripheral blood samples, which came from 40 to 45 ophthalmopathy, approximately 72 hyperthyroidism and roughly 17 progressor patients.

Stable Graves' hyperthyroidism was defined as the absence of progression to ophthalmopathy over 18 months of follow-up. The hyperthyroidism patients were between 18 and 65 years old and newly diagnosed, with a disease duration of less than 2 months. Any patient with an uncontrolled infection, another autoimmune disease, pregnancy or lactation was excluded. Diagnoses were established on the basis of clinical symptoms, serum thyroxine and TRAb, thyroid ultrasound, and orbital computed tomography. PBMCs were separated from 8 to 10 ml of fresh peripheral blood using Ficoll-Paque density gradient centrifugation. Total RNA was extracted using Trizol reagent, and RNA quality was assessed on an Agilent 2100 Bioanalyzer. The trim is 1 base for V and 3 bases for J, with a gap of 11 bases between the germline ends. The CDR3 runs 15 amino acids, cysteine and phenylalanine included. The read is trimmed to its CDR3 DNA, 45 bases read in frame from base 1. CDR1 is given as SGHRS and CDR2 as YFSETQ, both from the germline V gene.

This clonotype was counted at least ten times. Its antigen is still unknown. Base-call qualities are not available, and no considerably larger clone is one nucleotide away. Amplification of TCR beta CDR3 regions was carried out from RNA transcripts. A first-round RT-PCR of the TCR CDR3 used the HTBI primer set with the Qiagen OneStep RT-PCR kit. Libraries were constructed in a second round of multiplex PCR, after which size selection and purification were performed. The libraries were sequenced on an Illumina HiSeq2000 using paired-end 100 bp reads. Concerning the study's data processing: Raw data were processed with SOAPnuke, discarding reads with adapters, uncalled bases, mean Phred below 15, or no exact constant-primer or identifier match. High-quality paired reads were merged with COPE v1.2.5, and unique nucleotide sequences were defined as clonotypes. Clonotypes were aligned to IMGT TRBV, TRBD and TRBJ reference segments using MiTCR v1.1. The analysis included only V-J combinations with a frequency above 0.0001, which together covered 99% to 99.2% of the repertoires. The TCS score was defined as F50 (clonal expansion) divided by E x V (chaos), with BLOSUM62-based TCRdist calculated between CDR3 peptides within each V-J. Welch's t-statistics and random forest reduced some 510 V-J features to about 13, which were used in a naive Bayes classifier (R e1071). TCRdb applied fastp at Q25 and MiXCR to the public reads, then kept only in-frame beta chains. Rows with a matching CDR3 protein are joined into one entry that keeps the most common DNA and genes. The V and J calls and clone size are TCRdb's, not the authors'. The sample table lists a few hundred thousand distinct CDR3 sequences, 15% to 17% of them with a count of one. The ten largest clones take up about 14% of the sample.

On the study overall, not on this receptor specifically: Blood samples also contained most of the expanded thyroid clonotypes (frequency above 0.001), which suggests that blood repertoires may reflect thyroid immune responses. In validation, the model predicted progression to ophthalmopathy a median of 6.5 months before onset, with roughly 70% sensitivity and just under 75% specificity. Sample size was not statistically predetermined, and blinding of investigators to group allocation was not performed. Ophthalmopathy was separated from stable hyperthyroidism by a 13 V-J signature model, with around 90% sensitivity and about 84% specificity obtained in cross-validation and 80%/75% obtained in testing.

What was sequenced was blood. This sequence was found in a woman aged 18-29 years with Graves' hyperthyroidism. Rearrangement joined TRBV5-1 to TRBJ2-1, with an unclear D gene assignment. The DNA sequence follows: TGCGCCAGCAGCTTGCGGGTTGGCGGCTACAATGAGCAGTTCTTC. Its protein product is CASSLRVGGYNEQFF. The full variable domain, with segments outside the CDR3 supplied by the reference TRBV5-1 and TRBJ2-1 proteins, appears as KAGVTQTPRYLIKTRGQQVTLSCSPISGHRSVSWYQQTPGQGLQFLFEYFSETQRNKGNFPGRFSGRQFSNSRSEMNVSTLELGDSALYLCASSLRVGGYNEQFFGPGTRLTVL.